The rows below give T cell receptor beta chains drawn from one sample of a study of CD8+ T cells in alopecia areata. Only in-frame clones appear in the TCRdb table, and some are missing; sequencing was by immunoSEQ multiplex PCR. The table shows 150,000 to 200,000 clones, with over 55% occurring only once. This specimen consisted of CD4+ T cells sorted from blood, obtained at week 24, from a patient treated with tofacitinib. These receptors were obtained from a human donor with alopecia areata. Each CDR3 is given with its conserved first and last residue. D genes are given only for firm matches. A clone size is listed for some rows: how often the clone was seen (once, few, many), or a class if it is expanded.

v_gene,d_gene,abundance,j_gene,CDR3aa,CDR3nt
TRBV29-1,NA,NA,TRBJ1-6,CSVLQGSNSPLHF,TGCAGCGTTTTACAGGGCTCTAATTCACCCCTCCACTTT
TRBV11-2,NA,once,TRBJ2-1,CASSQLQYEQFF,TGTGCCAGCAGCCAACTCCAATATGAGCAGTTCTTC
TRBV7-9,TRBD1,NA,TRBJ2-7,CASSPPNRTGNSYEQYF,TGTGCCAGCAGCCCACCTAACCGGACAGGGAACTCCTACGAGCAGTACTTC
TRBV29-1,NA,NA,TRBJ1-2,CSVGETYGYTF,TGCAGCGTTGGGGAAACCTATGGCTACACCTTC
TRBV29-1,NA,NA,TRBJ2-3,CSVDLAMGTQYF,TGCAGCGTTGATCTGGCAATGGGCACGCAGTATTTT
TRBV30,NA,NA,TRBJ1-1,CAWGRMRMNTEAFF,TGTGCCTGGGGACGGATGCGGATGAACACTGAAGCTTTCTTT
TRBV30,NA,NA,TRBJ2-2,CAWRPGANTGELFF,TGTGCCTGGAGACCCGGGGCGAACACCGGGGAGCTGTTTTTT
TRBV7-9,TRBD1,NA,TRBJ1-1,CASRGGQASGEAFF,TGTGCCAGCAGGGGAGGACAGGCCTCGGGGGAAGCTTTCTTT
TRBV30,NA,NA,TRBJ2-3,CAWSRGGGTDTQYF,TGTGCCTGGAGTAGAGGGGGAGGGACAGATACGCAGTATTTT
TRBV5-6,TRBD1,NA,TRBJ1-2,CASSPALGGGDGYTF,TGTGCCAGCAGCCCCGCTCTCGGAGGGGGCGATGGCTACACCTTC
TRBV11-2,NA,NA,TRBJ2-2,CASSLGRAARGGELFF,TGTGCCAGCAGCCTCGGCAGGGCCGCACGAGGCGGGGAGCTGTTTTTT
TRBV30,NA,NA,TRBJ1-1,CAWRQDDNTEAFF,TGTGCCTGGAGGCAGGACGACAACACTGAAGCTTTCTTT
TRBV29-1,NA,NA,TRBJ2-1,CSVGEGDSVNEQFF,TGCAGCGTTGGGGAGGGGGACTCTGTCAATGAGCAGTTCTTC
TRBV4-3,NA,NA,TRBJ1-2,CASSQAGGRGYTF,TGCGCCAGCAGCCAAGCAGGTGGTCGTGGCTACACCTTC
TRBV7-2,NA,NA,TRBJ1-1,CASSLYRENTEAFF,TGTGCCAGCAGCTTATATCGGGAGAACACTGAAGCTTTCTTT
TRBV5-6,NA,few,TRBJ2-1,CASSLGTGSSYNEQFF,TGTGCCAGCAGCTTAGGGACTGGGAGCTCCTACAATGAGCAGTTCTTC
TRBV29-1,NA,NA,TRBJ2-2,CSGGGTGELFF,TGCAGCGGTGGAGGAACCGGGGAGCTGTTTTTT
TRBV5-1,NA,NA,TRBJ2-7,CASSLDREEQYF,TGCGCCAGCAGCTTGGACAGGGAGGAGCAGTACTTC
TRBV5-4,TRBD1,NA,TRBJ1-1,CASSVGQGGQMGTEAFF,TGTGCCAGCAGCGTCGGACAGGGAGGTCAGATGGGCACTGAAGCTTTCTTT
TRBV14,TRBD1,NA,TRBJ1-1,CASSQVPFGQGDEAFF,TGTGCCAGCAGCCAAGTCCCCTTTGGACAGGGCGATGAAGCTTTCTTT
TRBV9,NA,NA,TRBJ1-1,CASSPGTKAEAFF,TGTGCCAGCAGCCCCGGGACAAAGGCTGAAGCTTTCTTT
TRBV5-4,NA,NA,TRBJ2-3,CASSKGGAVDTQYF,TGTGCCAGCAGCAAAGGGGGGGCCGTAGATACGCAGTATTTT
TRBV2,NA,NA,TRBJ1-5,CASSTSVGGNQPQHF,TGTGCCAGCAGTACCTCGGTGGGGGGCAATCAGCCCCAGCATTTT
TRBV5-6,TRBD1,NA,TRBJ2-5,CASTLFRDRDQETQYF,TGTGCCAGCACCTTGTTCCGGGACAGGGACCAAGAGACCCAGTACTTC
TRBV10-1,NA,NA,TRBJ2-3,CASSDGGPRNTQYF,TGCGCCAGCAGTGACGGGGGGCCGAGGAATACGCAGTATTTT
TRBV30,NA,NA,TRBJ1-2,CAWRGLSSVYGYTF,TGTGCCTGGAGGGGGCTCAGCTCAGTTTATGGCTACACCTTC
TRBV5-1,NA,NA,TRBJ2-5,CASGNGVPNQETQYF,TGCGCCAGCGGCAATGGGGTCCCTAACCAAGAGACCCAGTACTTC
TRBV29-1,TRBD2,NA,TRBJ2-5,CSVEDTGTTQETQYF,TGCAGCGTTGAAGATACGGGGACTACCCAAGAGACCCAGTACTTC
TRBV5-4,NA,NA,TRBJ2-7,CASSSDVRGQQYF,TGTGCCAGCAGCTCGGACGTGAGGGGACAACAGTACTTC
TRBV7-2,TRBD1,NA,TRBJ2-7,CASSLLRQGPEQYF,TGTGCCAGCAGCTTACTGAGACAGGGCCCCGAGCAGTACTTC
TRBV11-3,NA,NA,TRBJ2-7,CASSRWDGANYEQYF,TGTGCCAGCAGCCGCTGGGACGGTGCCAACTACGAGCAGTACTTC
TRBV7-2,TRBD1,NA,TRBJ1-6,CASKTGLFRSYNSPLHF,TGTGCCAGCAAGACAGGGCTTTTTCGCTCCTATAATTCACCCCTCCACTTT
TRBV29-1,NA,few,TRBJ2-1,CSVEVKGVPEQFF,TGCAGCGTTGAGGTCAAGGGGGTCCCTGAGCAGTTCTTC
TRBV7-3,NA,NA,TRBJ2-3,CASSLMGSTDTQYF,TGTGCCAGCAGCCTGATGGGATCCACAGATACGCAGTATTTT
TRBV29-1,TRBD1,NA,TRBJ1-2,CSVTGTGDPGF,TGCAGCGTGACCGGGACAGGGGACCCGGGCTTC
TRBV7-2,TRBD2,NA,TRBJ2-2,CASRPPGLAIGGELFF,TGTGCCAGCAGGCCCCCGGGACTAGCGATTGGCGGGGAGCTGTTTTTT
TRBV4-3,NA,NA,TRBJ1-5,CASSQEWGRVQPQHF,TGCGCCAGCAGCCAAGAATGGGGGAGAGTACAGCCCCAGCATTTT
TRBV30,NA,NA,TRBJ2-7,CAWSQGGLSYEQYF,TGTGCCTGGAGTCAGGGGGGCCTCTCCTACGAGCAGTACTTC
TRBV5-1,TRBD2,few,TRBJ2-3,CASAGPGGTDTQYF,TGCGCCAGCGCGGGGCCGGGGGGAACAGATACGCAGTATTTT
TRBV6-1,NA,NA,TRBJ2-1,CASSEGGEYNEQFF,TGTGCCAGCAGTGAAGGGGGGGAATACAATGAGCAGTTCTTC
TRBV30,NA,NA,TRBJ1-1,CAWSVRGANGPTEAFF,TGTGCCTGGAGTGTACGGGGGGCGAATGGTCCCACTGAAGCTTTCTTT
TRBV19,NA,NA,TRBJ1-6,CASRTDGNSPLHF,TGTGCCAGTAGAACTGACGGGAATTCACCCCTCCACTTT
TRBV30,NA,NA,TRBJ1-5,CAWSVPGKPQHF,TGTGCCTGGAGTGTACCGGGGAAGCCCCAGCATTTT
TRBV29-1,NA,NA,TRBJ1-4,CSVIGQPPNEKLFF,TGCAGCGTTATCGGACAGCCTCCTAATGAAAAACTGTTTTTT